This TCR beta chain was profiled in a study of cytotoxic CD8 clonotypes in ibrutinib-treated CLL. Germline CDR1 is MNHNS and CDR2 is SASEGT. Losses at the gene ends were 8 bases for V and 0 bases for J; bases not matched to a gene: 10. This CDR3 spans 15 amino acids. About this clone: The antigen is unknown.

Study-level points and caveats: Treatment saw public clonotypes, which were uncommon, either contract or stay stable. Sustained-remission patients were sampled at different times than progressing patients were.

The repertoire was sequenced with immunoSEQ multiplex PCR; TCRdb's copy has only in-frame clones and lacks some. The table lists about 56,000 clones, approximately 60% of them singletons. The sequencing here drew on PBMCs, taken after 24 months of ibrutinib treatment. This TCR derives from a human donor with chronic lymphocytic leukemia. This chain connects TRBV6-1 to TRBJ2-7; TRBD1 agrees at 7 bases. The CDR3 nucleotides are TGTGCCAGCGAGCGCGAGACAGGGCACTCCTACGAGCAGTACTTC. Translated, it gives CASERETGHSYEQYF.